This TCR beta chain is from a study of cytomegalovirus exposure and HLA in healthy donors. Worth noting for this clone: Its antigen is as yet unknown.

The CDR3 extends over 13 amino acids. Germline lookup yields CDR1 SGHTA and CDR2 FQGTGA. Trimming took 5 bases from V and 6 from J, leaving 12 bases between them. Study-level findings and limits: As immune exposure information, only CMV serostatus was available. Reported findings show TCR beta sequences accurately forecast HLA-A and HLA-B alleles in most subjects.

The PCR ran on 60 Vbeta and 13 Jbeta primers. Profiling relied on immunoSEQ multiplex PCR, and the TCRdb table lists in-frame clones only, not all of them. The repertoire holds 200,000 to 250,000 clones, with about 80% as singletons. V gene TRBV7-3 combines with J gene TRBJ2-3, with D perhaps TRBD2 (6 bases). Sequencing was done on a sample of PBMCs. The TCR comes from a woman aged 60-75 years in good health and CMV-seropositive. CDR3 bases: TGTGCCAGCAGCCCCAGGCTAGCGGATACGCAGTATTTT. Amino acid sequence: CASSPRLADTQYF. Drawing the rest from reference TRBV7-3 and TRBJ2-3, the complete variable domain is GAGVSQTPSNKVTEKGKYVELRCDPISGHTALYWYRQSLGQGPEFLIYFQGTGAADDSGLPNDRFFAVRPEGSVSTLKIQRTERGDSAVYLCASSPRLADTQYFGPGTRLTVL.